Below, 27 T cell receptor beta chains from the same sample are listed, as sequenced in a study of CD8 T cells in Susac syndrome. Random hexamers were used to reverse transcribe about 0.5 to 1 ug of RNA. TCRdb fed the immunoSEQ multiplex PCR reads into MiXCR, producing one record per CDR3 protein. The sample has roughly 130,000 distinct CDR3 sequences, around 94% seen once. Sequencing was performed on CD4+ T cells from PBMCs. The receptors were sampled from a human donor with multiple sclerosis.

The rearrangement uses TRBV7-2 and TRBJ2-7; 7 bases agree with TRBD1. V lost 1 base to trimming and J lost 3 bases; unmatched junction nucleotides: 6. This CDR3 has 15 amino acids. Per germline, CDR1 SGHTA and CDR2 FQGNSA. The CDR3 loop reads CASSLGGQRLYEQYF. The CDR3 bases are TGTGCCAGCAGCTTAGGGGGACAGAGACTCTACGAGCAGTACTTC.

This rearrangement joins TRBV18 to TRBJ1-1, with 8 bases that match TRBD1. This CDR3 has 14 residues. Germline V gives CDR1 KGHSH, CDR2 LQKENI. With 4 bases clipped from V and 3 bases from J, the junction kept 4 bases outside the gene matches. CDR3 DNA: TGTGCCAGCTCACTCGGACAGGGCGACACTGAAGCTTTCTTT. Translating gives CASSLGQGDTEAFF.

The chain couples TRBV10-3 to TRBJ2-5; a possible D gene is TRBD2 (6 bases). CDR1 is ENHRY, CDR2 SYGVKD, per germline. The CDR3 runs to 16 residues. V was cut by 3 bases and J by 3 bases, with 17 bases left in between. CDR3 DNA sequence: TGTGCCATCAGTGACCAGACTAGGGGCACTGAAGAGACCCAGTACTTC. It yields the protein CAISDQTRGTEETQYF.

The gene calls are TRBV6-2 or TRBV6-3 and TRBJ2-1; D could derive from TRBD1 or TRBD2 (5 bases each). The germline gives CDR1 MNHEY, CDR2 SVGEGT. V gave up 5 bases and J gave up 10 bases, with 9 bases separating them. This CDR3 has 11 amino acids. The CDR3 is CASSQGREQFF. As DNA, the CDR3 is TGTGCCAGCAGTCAGGGACGAGAGCAGTTCTTC.

This clonotype showed up just once. The chain couples TRBV3-1 to TRBJ2-5; 7 nucleotides align to TRBD2. The CDR3 is made up of 14 amino acids. Germline CDR1 reads LGHDT; CDR2 reads YNNKEL (reference sequence). V dropped 6 bases and J dropped 4; count of bases not matched to a gene: 8. CDR3 sequence: CASSLLAEGETQYF. The CDR3 DNA reads TGTGCCAGCAGTCTTCTAGCGGAGGGAGAGACCCAGTACTTC.

The rearrangement uses TRBV27 and TRBJ1-1, with 8 bases fitting TRBD1. This CDR3 has 14 amino acids. Germline lookup yields CDR1 MNHEY and CDR2 SMNVEV (reference sequence). V lost 8 bases, J lost 4 bases, and 9 bases stayed unmatched. CDR3 sequence (DNA): TGTGCCAGCGCAGGGGGCAATCGGTTCACTGAAGCTTTCTTT. This encodes CASAGGNRFTEAFF.

The chain joins TRBV7-3 to TRBJ2-5; 7 bases align to TRBD1. Germline CDR1 reads SGHTA; CDR2 reads FQGTGA. J was trimmed by 3 bases and V by 4 bases; bases with no gene match: 5. CDR3 length equals 14 residues. The DNA for the CDR3 is TGTGCCAGCAGCTCGCCCGGGACAGAAGAGACCCAGTACTTC. This encodes CASSSPGTEETQYF.

The J gene is TRBJ1-5, the V gene TRBV30; tentatively, D is TRBD1 (6 bases). The CDR3 has 16 amino acids. Germline CDR1 and CDR2: GTSNPN and SVGIG (reference sequence). Trimming shortened V by 7 bases and J by 3 bases, and 22 bases separated the two germline ends. The CDR3 nucleotides are TGTGCCTACTATTCAAGGGGGGGGGTACACAATCAGCCCCAGCATTTT. This codes for CAYYSRGGVHNQPQHF.

This clonotype was counted a single time. J is TRBJ2-7 and V is TRBV7-6, with D tentatively TRBD2 (5 bases). This CDR3 has 14 amino acids. The germline V gene encodes CDR1 SGHVS and CDR2 FNYEAQ. Trimming took off 1 base at V and 2 bases at J, with 9 bases between the two ends. The CDR3 is CASSLDGITYEQYF. DNA for the CDR3: TGTGCCAGCAGCTTAGACGGGATTACCTACGAGCAGTACTTC.

The rearrangement joins TRBV19 to TRBJ2-2, with D tentatively TRBD2 (6 bases). V was shortened by 3 bases and J by 7 bases, with 9 bases between the two germline ends. The germline CDR1 and CDR2 sequences are LNHDA and SQIVND (reference sequence). CDR3 length: 13 residues. DNA of the CDR3: TGTGCCAGTAGTATCGGGAGTGTCGGGGAGCTGTTTTTT. Protein: CASSIGSVGELFF. Looking up the rest from reference TRBV19 and TRBJ2-2 gives the full variable domain: DGGITQSPKYLFRKEGQNVTLSCEQNLNHDAMYWYRQDPGQGLRLIYYSQIVNDFQKGDIAEGYSVSREKKESFPLTVTSAQKNPTAFYLCASSIGSVGELFFGEGSRLTVL.

The chain has TRBV4-1 and TRBJ1-2, with TRBD1 as a possible D gene (6 bases). Per germline, CDR1 MGHRA and CDR2 YSYEKL. Trimming took off 1 base at V and 4 bases at J, with 13 bases between the two ends. The CDR3 totals 15 residues. The CDR3 spells CASSQGRQGIYGYTF. For the CDR3, the DNA is TGCGCCAGCAGCCAAGGAAGGCAGGGGATCTATGGCTACACCTTC.

This chain joins TRBV5-1 and TRBJ2-7; D unresolved. The CDR3 runs to 14 residues. The V end lost 0 bases, the J end lost 0 bases, and 7 bases lay between the germline ends. Germline CDR1 reads SGHRS; CDR2 reads YFSETQ. The CDR3 here is CASSLVQSSYEQYF. CDR3 nucleotides: TGCGCCAGCAGCTTGGTACAGTCCTCCTACGAGCAGTACTTC.

This chain connects TRBV29-1 to TRBJ1-4, with unresolved D. Germline CDR1 is SQVTM and CDR2 is ANQGSEA. Trimming pared 7 bases from V and 6 bases from J, leaving 9 bases between. CDR3 size: 11 residues. CDR3 coding DNA: TGCAGCGGTGGGTACGATGAAAAACTGTTTTTT. This sequence encodes CSGGYDEKLFF.

The chain links TRBV5-1 to TRBJ1-1, with TRBD1 as a possible D gene (5 bases). The CDR3 spans 15 residues. Germline V gene lookup returns CDR1 SGHRS and CDR2 YFSETQ. Trimming cost V 2 bases and J 2 bases, with 13 bases left between them. The CDR3 coding sequence is TGCGCCAGCAGCTTCCAGGGAGCCTATAACACTGAAGCTTTCTTT. As protein: CASSFQGAYNTEAFF.

The chain couples TRBV29-1 to TRBJ2-1, with 11 bases identical to TRBD2. This CDR3 contains 13 residues. Germline CDR1 is SQVTM and CDR2 is ANQGSEA. After removal of 6 bases from V and 9 bases from J, the junction contained 7 bases not matched to a gene. This CDR3 is CSVPLAGVGEQFF. The CDR3 DNA is TGCAGCGTACCACTAGCGGGAGTAGGTGAGCAGTTCTTC.

This sequence joins TRBV7-3 and TRBJ2-3, with D maybe TRBD2 (6 bases). This CDR3 has 13 amino acids. The germline V gene has CDR1 SGHTA and CDR2 FQGTGA. Trimming shortened V by 5 bases and J by 7 bases, and 13 bases separated the two germline ends. CDR3 DNA sequence: TGTGCCAGCAGCCAACCGCGGGGTCATACGCAGTATTTT. This gives the protein CASSQPRGHTQYF.

The rearrangement joins TRBV20-1 to TRBJ2-1; a possible D gene is TRBD1 (6 bases). There are 14 residues in the CDR3. Trimming stripped 5 bases from V and 7 bases from J, with 18 bases between. From germline, CDR1 is DFQATT and CDR2 SNEGSKA (reference sequence). CDR3 sequence: CSAEENRAGNEQFF. CDR3 sequence (DNA): TGCAGTGCTGAGGAAAACAGGGCAGGGAATGAGCAGTTCTTC.

The chain carries TRBV15 and TRBJ2-3; 7 bases fit TRBD1. The CDR3 has 15 amino acids. Germline loops: CDR1 LNHNV, CDR2 YYDKDF (reference sequence). V lost 1 base, J lost 5 bases, and 6 bases stayed unmatched. This CDR3 is CATSRAPRGRDTQYF. The DNA of the CDR3 is TGTGCCACCAGCAGAGCTCCCAGGGGGAGAGATACGCAGTATTTT.

The chain links TRBV29-1 to TRBJ1-1, with D hard to call. This CDR3 has 14 amino acids. Trimming took 5 bases from V and 0 from J, leaving 13 bases between them. Germline V gene lookup returns CDR1 SQVTM and CDR2 ANQGSEA. CDR3 sequence (DNA): TGCAGCGTTACGCGACAAGAAATGAACACTGAAGCTTTCTTT. As protein: CSVTRQEMNTEAFF.

This sequence joins TRBV19 and TRBJ1-5; the match to TRBD1 covers 7 bases. Germline CDR1 and CDR2: LNHDA and SQIVND (reference sequence). The CDR3 contains 13 residues. V shed 9 bases, J shed 7 bases, and the junction held 9 bases outside the gene matches. The DNA for the CDR3 is TGTGCCAGCTGGGACAGAGGCTCACAGCCCCAGCATTTT. Translating it yields CASWDRGSQPQHF.

The chain combines TRBV3-1 with TRBJ1-4, with D uncertain. This CDR3 is 13 amino acids long. The germline V gene encodes CDR1 LGHDT and CDR2 YNNKEL (reference sequence). V shed 1 base and J shed 8 bases, with 8 bases lying between them. The CDR3 is CASSQVRKEKLFF. The CDR3 DNA reads TGTGCCAGCAGCCAAGTACGTAAGGAAAAACTGTTTTTT.

The chain has TRBV29-1 and TRBJ2-3, with D possibly called TRBD1 or TRBD2 (5 bases each). The germline V gene has CDR1 SQVTM and CDR2 ANQGSEA. V lost 1 base and J lost 2, with 10 bases in between. The CDR3 totals 14 residues. The CDR3 DNA follows: TGCAGCGTTGAAGGAGGGGTATACACAGATACGCAGTATTTT. Amino acids: CSVEGGVYTDTQYF.

The chain couples TRBV5-1 to TRBJ1-3; the D is unclear. The CDR3 loop spans 14 amino acids. Germline loops: CDR1 SGHRS, CDR2 YFSETQ. V lost 4 bases and J lost 1, with 9 bases in between. This CDR3 is CASSLRESGNTIYF. The CDR3 nucleotides read TGCGCCAGCAGCCTCCGTGAGTCTGGAAACACCATATATTTT.

This clonotype appeared a single time. The chain is built from TRBV5-4 and TRBJ2-7, with TRBD1 matching 7 bases. CDR3 length: 14 residues. CDR1 is SGHNT, CDR2 YYREEE, per germline (reference sequence). Trimming at V came to 1 base and at J to 1 base, leaving 2 bases not matched to a gene. The CDR3 DNA is TGTGCCAGCAGCTTGTGGGACAGTTCCTACGAGCAGTACTTC. Residues: CASSLWDSSYEQYF. Full variable domain (remainder filled in from reference TRBV5-4 and TRBJ2-7): ETGVTQSPTHLIKTRGQQVTLRCSSQSGHNTVSWYQQALGQGPQFIFQYYREEENGRGNFPPRFSGLQFPNYSSELNVNALELDDSALYLCASSLWDSSYEQYFGPGTRLTVT.

The chain links TRBV6-5 to TRBJ2-3; 9 bases line up with TRBD2. CDR3 length: 14 amino acids. The ends lost 10 bases at V and 1 base at J; junction bases unmatched: 6. Per germline, CDR1 MNHEY and CDR2 SVGAGI. The CDR3 loop is CATSRTSGTDTQYF. CDR3 coding DNA: TGTGCCACATCACGGACTAGCGGCACAGATACGCAGTATTTT.

The sample holds one count of this clonotype. The rearrangement links TRBV3-1 to TRBJ2-7, with D hard to call. CDR1 and CDR2 from the germline V gene are LGHDT and YNNKEL (reference sequence). V lost 3 bases and J lost 6, with 9 bases in between. The CDR3 is 12 residues long. The CDR3 protein is CASSQTLGEQYF. The CDR3 bases are TGTGCCAGCAGCCAGACACTCGGCGAGCAGTACTTC.

The J gene is TRBJ1-1, the V gene TRBV23-1, with a weak D call TRBD1 (5 bases). TRBV23-1 is annotated as an ORF whose role is uncertain. V lost 2 bases and J lost 13, with 20 bases in between. The CDR3 has 14 residues. Here the CDR3 DNA reads TGCGCCAGCAGTCAAGGGGGGGGAACACTGAAGCTTTTCTTT. Protein: CASSQGGGTLKLFF.